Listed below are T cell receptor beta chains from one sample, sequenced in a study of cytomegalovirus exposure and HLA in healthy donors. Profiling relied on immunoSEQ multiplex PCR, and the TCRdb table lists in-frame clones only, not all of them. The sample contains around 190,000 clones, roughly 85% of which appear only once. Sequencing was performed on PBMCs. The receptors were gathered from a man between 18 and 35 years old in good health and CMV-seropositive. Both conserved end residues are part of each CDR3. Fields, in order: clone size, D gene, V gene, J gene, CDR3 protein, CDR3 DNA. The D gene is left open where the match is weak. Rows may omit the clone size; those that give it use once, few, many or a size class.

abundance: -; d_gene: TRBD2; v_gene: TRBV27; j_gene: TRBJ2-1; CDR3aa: CASSLVEPSGGHGGAQFF; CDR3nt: TGTGCCAGCAGTTTAGTCGAACCTAGCGGGGGGCACGGGGGGGCCCAGTTCTTC
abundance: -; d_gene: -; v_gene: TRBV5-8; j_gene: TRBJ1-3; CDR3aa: CASSFTYSGSGNTIYF; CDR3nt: TGTGCCAGCAGCTTCACCTACTCCGGCTCTGGAAACACCATATATTTT
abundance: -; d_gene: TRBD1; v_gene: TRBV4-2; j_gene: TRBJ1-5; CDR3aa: CASSSGTDNQPQHF; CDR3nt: TGTGCCAGCAGCTCTGGGACAGATAATCAGCCCCAGCATTTT
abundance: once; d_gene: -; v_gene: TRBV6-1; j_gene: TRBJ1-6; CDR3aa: CASKGGASYNSPLHF; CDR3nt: TGTGCCAGCAAAGGAGGGGCATCCTATAATTCACCCCTCCACTTT
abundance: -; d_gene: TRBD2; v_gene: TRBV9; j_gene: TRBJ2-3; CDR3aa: CASSSGLAGADTQYF; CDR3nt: TGTGCCAGCAGCTCCGGACTAGCGGGGGCAGATACGCAGTATTTT
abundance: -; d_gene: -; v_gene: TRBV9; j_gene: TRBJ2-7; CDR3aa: CASSVTESYEQYF; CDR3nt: TGTGCCAGCAGCGTGACAGAGTCCTACGAGCAGTACTTC
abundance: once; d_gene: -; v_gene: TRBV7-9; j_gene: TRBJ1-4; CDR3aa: CASSLRQGGEKLFF; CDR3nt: TGTGCCAGCAGCTTACGGCAGGGCGGTGAAAAACTGTTTTTT
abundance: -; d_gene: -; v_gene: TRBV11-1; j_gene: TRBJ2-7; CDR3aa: CASSLPGKATYEQYF; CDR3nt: TGTGCCAGCAGCCTACCGGGAAAAGCCACCTACGAGCAGTACTTC
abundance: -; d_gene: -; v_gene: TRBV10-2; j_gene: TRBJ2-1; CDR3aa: CASRNSSIYEQFF; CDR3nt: TGCGCCAGCAGGAACTCTAGCATCTATGAGCAGTTCTTC
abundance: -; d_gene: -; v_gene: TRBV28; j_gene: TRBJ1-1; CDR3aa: CASSTQGLKGFF; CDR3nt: TGTGCCAGCAGTACGCAGGGGTTGAAAGGTTTCTTT
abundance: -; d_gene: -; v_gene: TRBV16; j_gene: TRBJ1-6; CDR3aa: CASSPGALDNSPLHF; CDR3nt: TGTGCCAGCAGCCCAGGGGCGCTGGATAATTCACCCCTCCACTTT
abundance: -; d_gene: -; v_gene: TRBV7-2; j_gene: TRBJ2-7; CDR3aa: CASSSSVGYEQYF; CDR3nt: TGTGCCAGCAGCTCCTCTGTCGGTTACGAGCAGTACTTC
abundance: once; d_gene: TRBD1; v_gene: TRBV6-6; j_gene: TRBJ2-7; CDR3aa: CASSYLKTGDEQYF; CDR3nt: TGTGCCAGCAGTTACCTCAAAACAGGGGACGAGCAGTACTTC
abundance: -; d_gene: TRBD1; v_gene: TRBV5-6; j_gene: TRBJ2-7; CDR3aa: CASSWGTGVYEQYF; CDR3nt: TGTGCCAGCAGCTGGGGGACAGGGGTATACGAGCAGTACTTC
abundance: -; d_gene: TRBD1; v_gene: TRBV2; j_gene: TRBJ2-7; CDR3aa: CASRLEGTGDWEQYF; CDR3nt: TGTGCCAGCAGGCTGGAGGGGACAGGGGACTGGGAGCAGTACTTC
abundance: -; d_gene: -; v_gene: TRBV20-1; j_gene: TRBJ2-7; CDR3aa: CSARDLLEQYF; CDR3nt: TGCAGTGCTAGAGATTTGCTAGAGCAGTACTTC
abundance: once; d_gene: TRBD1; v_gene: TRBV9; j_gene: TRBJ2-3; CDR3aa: CASSVGQGMPDTQYF; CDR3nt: TGTGCCAGCAGCGTAGGACAGGGGATGCCAGATACGCAGTATTTT
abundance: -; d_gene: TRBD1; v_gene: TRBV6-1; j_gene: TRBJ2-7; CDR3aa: CAGTGTGTYEQYF; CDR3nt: TGTGCCGGAACCGGGACAGGGACCTACGAGCAGTACTTC
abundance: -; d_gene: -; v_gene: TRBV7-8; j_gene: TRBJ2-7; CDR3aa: CASSFQEGYEQYF; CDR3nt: TGTGCCAGCAGCTTTCAAGAGGGATACGAGCAGTACTTC
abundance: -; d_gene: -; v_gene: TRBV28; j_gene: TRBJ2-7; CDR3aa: CASSSAGTALYEQYF; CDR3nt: TGTGCCAGCAGTTCCGCCGGGACTGCACTCTACGAGCAGTACTTC
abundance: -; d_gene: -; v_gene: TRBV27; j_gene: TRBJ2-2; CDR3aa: CASSFRGTGELFF; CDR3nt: TGTGCCAGCAGTTTTAGGGGGACCGGGGAGCTGTTTTTT
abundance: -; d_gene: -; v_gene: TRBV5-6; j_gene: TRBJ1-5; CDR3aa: CASSSQGSHSNQPQHF; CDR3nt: TGTGCCAGCAGCTCTCAGGGGTCACATAGCAATCAGCCCCAGCATTTT
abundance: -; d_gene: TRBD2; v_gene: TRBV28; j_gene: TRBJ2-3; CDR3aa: CASRMKAGSSTDTQYF; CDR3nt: TGTGCCAGCAGGATGAAAGCGGGGTCGAGCACAGATACGCAGTATTTT
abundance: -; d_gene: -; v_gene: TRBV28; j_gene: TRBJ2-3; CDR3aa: CASSWRGGTDTQYF; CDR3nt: TGTGCCAGCAGTTGGAGGGGGGGGACAGATACGCAGTATTTT
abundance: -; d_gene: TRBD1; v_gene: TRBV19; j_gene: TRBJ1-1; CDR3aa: CASSIAYRDRGLENTEAFF; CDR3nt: TGTGCCAGTAGTATAGCATACCGGGACAGGGGCTTAGAGAACACTGAAGCTTTCTTT
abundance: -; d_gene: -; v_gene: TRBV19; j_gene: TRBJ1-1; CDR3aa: CASSEFPMNTEAFF; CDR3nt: TGTGCCAGTAGTGAGTTTCCTATGAACACTGAAGCTTTCTTT
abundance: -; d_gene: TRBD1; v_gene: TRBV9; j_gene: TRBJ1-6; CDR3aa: CASSPRQGNSYNSPLHF; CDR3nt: TGTGCCAGCAGCCCCCGACAGGGTAACTCCTATAATTCACCCCTCCACTTT
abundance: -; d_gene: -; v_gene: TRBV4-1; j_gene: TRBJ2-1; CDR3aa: CASSLAGRGSYNEQFF; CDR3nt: TGCGCCAGCAGCCTCGCGGGCCGTGGCTCCTACAATGAGCAGTTCTTC
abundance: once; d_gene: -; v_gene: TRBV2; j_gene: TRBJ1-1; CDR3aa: CASSLGRQVEAFF; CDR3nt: TGTGCCAGCAGTCTAGGGAGGCAGGTTGAAGCTTTCTTT
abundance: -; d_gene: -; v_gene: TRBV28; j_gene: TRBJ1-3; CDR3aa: CASGSHGNTIYF; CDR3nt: TGTGCCAGCGGTTCCCATGGAAACACCATATATTTT
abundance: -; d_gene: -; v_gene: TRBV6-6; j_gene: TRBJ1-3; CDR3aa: CASSYSPGSGGNTIYF; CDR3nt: TGTGCCAGCAGTTACTCGCCAGGGTCGGGTGGAAACACCATATATTTT
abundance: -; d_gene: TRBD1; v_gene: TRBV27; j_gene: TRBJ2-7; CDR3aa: CASSLLGTGGYYEQYF; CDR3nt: TGTGCCAGCAGTTTATTGGGGACAGGGGGCTACTACGAGCAGTACTTC
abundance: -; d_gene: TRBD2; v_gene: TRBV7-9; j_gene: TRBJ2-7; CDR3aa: CASSHTSGGENEQYF; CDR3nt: TGTGCCAGCAGCCATACTAGCGGGGGCGAAAACGAGCAGTACTTC
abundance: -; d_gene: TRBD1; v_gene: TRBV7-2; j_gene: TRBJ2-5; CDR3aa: CASSHRGSQETQYF; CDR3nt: TGTGCCAGCAGCCACAGGGGGAGCCAAGAGACCCAGTACTTC
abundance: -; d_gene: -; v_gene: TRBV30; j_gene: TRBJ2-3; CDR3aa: CAWRPYASTDTQYF; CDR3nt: TGTGCCTGGAGGCCTTATGCGAGCACAGATACGCAGTATTTT
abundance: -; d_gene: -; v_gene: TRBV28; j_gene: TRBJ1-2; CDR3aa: CASIQGHNYGYTF; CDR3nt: TGTGCCAGCATACAGGGCCATAACTATGGCTACACCTTC
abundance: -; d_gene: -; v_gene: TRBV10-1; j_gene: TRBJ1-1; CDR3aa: CASSVRPNTEAFF; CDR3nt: TGCGCCAGCAGTGTGCGTCCGAACACTGAAGCTTTCTTT
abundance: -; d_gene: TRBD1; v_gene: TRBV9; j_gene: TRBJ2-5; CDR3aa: CASSLWDRQETQYF; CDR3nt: TGTGCCAGCAGCCTATGGGACAGGCAAGAGACCCAGTACTTC
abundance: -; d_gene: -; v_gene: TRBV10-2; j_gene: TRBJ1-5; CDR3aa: CASSDGRESNQPQHF; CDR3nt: TGCGCCAGCAGTGATGGGAGGGAGAGCAATCAGCCCCAGCATTTT
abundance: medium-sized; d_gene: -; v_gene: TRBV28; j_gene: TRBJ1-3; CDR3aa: CASSPPLSGNTIYF; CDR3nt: TGTGCCAGCAGTCCCCCACTCTCTGGAAACACCATATATTTT
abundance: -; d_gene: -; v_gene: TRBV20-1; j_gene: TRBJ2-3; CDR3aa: CSANYIQAQYF; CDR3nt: TGCAGTGCCAATTACATTCAGGCGCAGTATTTT
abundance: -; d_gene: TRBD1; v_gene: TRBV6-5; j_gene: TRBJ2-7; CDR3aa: CASRDPGQGRREYF; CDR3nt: TGTGCCAGCAGAGATCCGGGACAGGGGAGGCGGGAGTACTTC
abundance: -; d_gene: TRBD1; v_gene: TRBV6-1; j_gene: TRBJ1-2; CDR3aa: CASSEQGTGGADGYTF; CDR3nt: TGTGCCAGCAGTGAACAGGGGACAGGGGGCGCGGATGGCTACACCTTC
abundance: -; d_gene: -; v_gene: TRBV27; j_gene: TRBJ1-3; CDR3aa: CASSYGGGSGNTIYF; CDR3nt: TGTGCCAGCAGTTACGGCGGGGGGTCTGGAAACACCATATATTTT
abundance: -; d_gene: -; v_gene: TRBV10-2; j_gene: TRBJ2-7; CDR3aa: CASSELSFSGENEQYF; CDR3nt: TGCGCCAGCAGTGAGTTATCTTTTTCAGGGGAAAACGAGCAGTACTTC
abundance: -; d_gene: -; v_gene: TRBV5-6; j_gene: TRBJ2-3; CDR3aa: CASSLEGSGSTDTQYF; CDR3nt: TGTGCCAGCAGCTTGGAGGGTAGCGGAAGCACAGATACGCAGTATTTT
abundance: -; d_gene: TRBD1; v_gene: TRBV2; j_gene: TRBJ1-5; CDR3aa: CASSENGPDRGFSNQPQHF; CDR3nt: TGTGCCAGCAGTGAAAATGGGCCGGACAGGGGGTTTAGCAATCAGCCCCAGCATTTT
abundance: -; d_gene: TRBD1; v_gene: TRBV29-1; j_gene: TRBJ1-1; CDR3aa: CSGRTGQGLNTEAFF; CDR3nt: TGCAGCGGACGGACAGGACAAGGGCTGAACACTGAAGCTTTCTTT
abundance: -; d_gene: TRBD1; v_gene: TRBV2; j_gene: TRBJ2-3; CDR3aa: CASSEGTGGTDTQYF; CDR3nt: TGTGCCAGCAGTGAAGGGACAGGGGGTACAGATACGCAGTATTTT
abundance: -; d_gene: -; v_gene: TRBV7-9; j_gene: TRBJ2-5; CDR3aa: CASGLNGETQYF; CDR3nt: TGTGCCAGCGGACTTAACGGGGAGACCCAGTACTTC
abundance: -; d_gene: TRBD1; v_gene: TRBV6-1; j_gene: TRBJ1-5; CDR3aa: CASRDRDWAGQPQHF; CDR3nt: TGTGCCAGCAGAGACAGGGACTGGGCAGGGCAGCCCCAGCATTTT
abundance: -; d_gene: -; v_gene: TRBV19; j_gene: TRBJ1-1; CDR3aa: CATSDRNTEAFF; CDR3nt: TGTGCCACCTCGGACAGGAACACTGAAGCTTTCTTT
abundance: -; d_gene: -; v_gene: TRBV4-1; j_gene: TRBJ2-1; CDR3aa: CASSRARMNEQFF; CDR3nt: TGCGCCAGCAGCCGGGCCCGTATGAATGAGCAGTTCTTC
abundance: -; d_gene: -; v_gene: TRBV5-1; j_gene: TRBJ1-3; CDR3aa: CASSSALGAGNTIYF; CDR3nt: TGCGCCAGCAGCTCCGCCCTCGGTGCTGGAAACACCATATATTTT
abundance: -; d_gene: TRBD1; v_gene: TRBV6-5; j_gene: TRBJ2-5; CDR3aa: CASSRGTGQETQYF; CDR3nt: TGTGCCAGCAGTCGCGGGACAGGTCAAGAGACCCAGTACTTC
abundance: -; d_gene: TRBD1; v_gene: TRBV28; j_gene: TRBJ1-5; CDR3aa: CASSWTGAGNQPQHF; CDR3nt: TGTGCCAGCAGTTGGACAGGGGCCGGAAATCAGCCCCAGCATTTT
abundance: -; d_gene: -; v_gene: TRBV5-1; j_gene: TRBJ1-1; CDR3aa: CASSLVVQNTEAFF; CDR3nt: TGCGCCAGCAGCTTAGTAGTCCAAAACACTGAAGCTTTCTTT
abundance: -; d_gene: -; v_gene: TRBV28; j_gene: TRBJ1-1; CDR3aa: CASSALGVRGTEAFF; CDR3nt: TGTGCCAGCAGTGCGCTCGGGGTTCGAGGCACTGAAGCTTTCTTT
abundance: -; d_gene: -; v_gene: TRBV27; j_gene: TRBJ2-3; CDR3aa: CATRLGAGTDTQYF; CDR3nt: TGTGCCACCCGATTAGGGGCAGGCACAGATACGCAGTATTTT